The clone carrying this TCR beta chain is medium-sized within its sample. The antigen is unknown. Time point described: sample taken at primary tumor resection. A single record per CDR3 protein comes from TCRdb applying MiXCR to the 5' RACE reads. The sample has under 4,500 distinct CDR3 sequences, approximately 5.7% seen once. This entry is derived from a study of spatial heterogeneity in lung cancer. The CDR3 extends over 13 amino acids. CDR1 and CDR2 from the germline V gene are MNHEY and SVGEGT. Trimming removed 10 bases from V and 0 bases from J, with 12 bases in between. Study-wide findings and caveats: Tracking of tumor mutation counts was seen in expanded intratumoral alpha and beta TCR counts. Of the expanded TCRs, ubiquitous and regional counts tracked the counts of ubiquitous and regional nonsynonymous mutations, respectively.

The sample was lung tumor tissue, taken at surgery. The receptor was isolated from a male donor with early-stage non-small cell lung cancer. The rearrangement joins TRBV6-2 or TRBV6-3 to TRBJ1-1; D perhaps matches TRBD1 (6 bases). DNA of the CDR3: TGTGCCACTGACGGGGGGCTGAACACTGAAGCTTTCTTT. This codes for CATDGGLNTEAFF.